This T cell receptor beta chain was captured by sequencing in a study of identical twins. Study-level points and caveats: Beta clonotypes that were abundant in cord blood contained fewer insertions, a pattern absent from memory repertoires.

TCRdb recomputed calls from the 5' RACE reads with MiXCR, one row per CDR3 protein. The sample lists 1.5 million to 2 million distinct CDR3 sequences, under 35% occurring once. A note on this clonotype: As yet, its antigen is unknown.

The germline V and J ends were trimmed by 3 bases and 2 bases, with 11 bases remaining between them. The CDR3 runs 15 residues. The sample was cord blood. This clonotype was obtained from a newborn girl in good health. V gene TRBV12-3 or TRBV12-4 combines with J gene TRBJ2-1; D unclear. Here the CDR3 reads CASSLWAEPYNEQFF. The CDR3 nucleotides read TGTGCCAGCAGTTTGTGGGCCGAGCCCTACAATGAGCAGTTCTTC.